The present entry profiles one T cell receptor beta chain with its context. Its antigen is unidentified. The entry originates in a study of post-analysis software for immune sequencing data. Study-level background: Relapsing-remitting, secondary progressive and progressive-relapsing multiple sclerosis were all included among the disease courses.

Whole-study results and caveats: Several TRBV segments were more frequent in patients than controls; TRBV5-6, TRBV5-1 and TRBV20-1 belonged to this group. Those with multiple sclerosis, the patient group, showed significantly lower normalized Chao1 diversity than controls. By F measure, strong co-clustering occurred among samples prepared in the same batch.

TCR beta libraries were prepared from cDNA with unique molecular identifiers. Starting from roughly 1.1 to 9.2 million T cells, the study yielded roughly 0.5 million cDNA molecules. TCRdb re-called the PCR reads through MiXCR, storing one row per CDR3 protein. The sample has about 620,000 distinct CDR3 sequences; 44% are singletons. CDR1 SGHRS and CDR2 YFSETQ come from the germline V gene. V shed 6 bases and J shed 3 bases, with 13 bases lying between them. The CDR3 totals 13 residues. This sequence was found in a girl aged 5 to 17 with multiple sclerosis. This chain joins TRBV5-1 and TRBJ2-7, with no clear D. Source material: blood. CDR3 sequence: CASNFPNSYEQYF. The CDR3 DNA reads TGCGCCAGCAACTTCCCAAACAGCTACGAGCAGTACTTC.